These T cell receptor beta chains were read from a single sample in a study of spatial heterogeneity in lung cancer. TCRdb itself ran the 5' RACE reads through MiXCR, one entry per CDR3 protein. The sample holds about 100,000 distinct CDR3 sequences, 4.4% seen once. Material: lung tumor tissue, obtained at surgery. Source of these receptors: a male donor with early-stage non-small cell lung cancer. The CDR3 runs from the conserved cysteine through the conserved F or W. A D gene is named only where the DNA matches it firmly. Clone sizes are given selectively: once, few, many, or a class where the clone is expanded.

d_call	clone_size	v_call	j_call	cdr3_nt	cdr3_aa
.	many	TRBV5-1	TRBJ2-3	TGCGCCAGCAGTTTCCAATTACAGGCGAGCCTCACAGATACGCAGTATTTT	CASSFQLQASLTDTQYF
.	.	TRBV29-1	TRBJ2-1	TGCAGCGTTGACGGGAGCAGCTCCTACAATGAGCAGTTCTTC	CSVDGSSSYNEQFF
.	.	TRBV6-1	TRBJ1-2	TGTGCCAGCAGTGAGCACGGAATTCTCTATGGCTACACCTTC	CASSEHGILYGYTF
.	few	TRBV21-1	TRBJ2-1	TGTGCCAGCAGCAAAGCCCCTAACAATGAGCAGTTCTTC	CASSKAPNNEQFF
TRBD2	many	TRBV5-1	TRBJ2-3	TGCGCCAGCAGCTTGCCTAGCGGGAAATTCTTGGATACGCAGTATTTT	CASSLPSGKFLDTQYF
.	few	TRBV5-1	TRBJ2-1	TGCGCCAGCAGCGTACTAGCTTCCCTTACCTACAATGAGCAGTTCTTC	CASSVLASLTYNEQFF
.	.	TRBV4-2	TRBJ2-7	TGTGCCAGCAGCCAAGGGGACACAATCCCCGACTACGAGCAGTACTTC	CASSQGDTIPDYEQYF
TRBD2	many	TRBV6-4	TRBJ2-3	TGTGCCAGCAGTCCTAGCGGGAGCACAGATACGCAGTATTTT	CASSPSGSTDTQYF
.	.	TRBV5-5	TRBJ2-3	TGTGCCAGCAGCTTGGGGAAGGGTAGGGCCGCCAACACAGATACGCAGTATTTT	CASSLGKGRAANTDTQYF
.	many	TRBV10-3	TRBJ2-1	TGTGCCATCAGTGAGGCTAGCAATGAGCAGTTCTTC	CAISEASNEQFF
.	many	TRBV4-1	TRBJ1-2	TGCGCCAGCAGCCGCAGGGGATCAAACTATGGCTACACCTTC	CASSRRGSNYGYTF
.	many	TRBV20-1	TRBJ1-5	TGCAGTGCTCGTGGCACCGGGGGAATTAGTCAGCCCCAGCATTTT	CSARGTGGISQPQHF
TRBD2	few	TRBV6-2/TRBV6-3	TRBJ2-1	TGTGCCAGCGGGCGGGCTAGCGGGAGCGGTGAGCAGTTCTTC	CASGRASGSGEQFF
.	many	TRBV11-2	TRBJ2-5	TGTGCCAGCCAGTACGGCGAGGAAGAGACCCAGTACTTC	CASQYGEEETQYF
TRBD1	.	TRBV10-2	TRBJ1-6	TGCGCCAGCCGGACAGGACGTTCACCCCTCCACTTT	CASRTGRSPLHF
TRBD1	many	TRBV20-1	TRBJ1-2	TGCAGTGCTTACAGGACAGGGGGTCATGGCTACACCTTC	CSAYRTGGHGYTF
.	many	TRBV27	TRBJ1-6	TGTGCCACCTCCGGGTCGGGGCGCATCGGTTCACCCCTCCACTTT	CATSGSGRIGSPLHF
TRBD1	many	TRBV20-1	TRBJ1-5	TGCAGTGCTACTTCCGACAGGGGAGGATATCAGCCCCAGCATTTT	CSATSDRGGYQPQHF
TRBD2	many	TRBV4-2	TRBJ2-1	TGTGCCAGCAGCCAAGAAATGACTAGCGGGGTAAATGAGCAGTTCTTC	CASSQEMTSGVNEQFF
TRBD1	many	TRBV20-1	TRBJ2-7	TGCAGTGCTAGAGATCGGTGGCTGGGGGACAGGTCTACCCCGGCGTACGAGCAGTACTTC	CSARDRWLGDRSTPAYEQYF
.	many	TRBV10-3	TRBJ2-2	TGTGCCATCAGGTCAACCAGGGAGCTGTTTTTT	CAIRSTRELFF
.	many	TRBV20-1	TRBJ2-3	TGCAGTGCTAGGCCCTCTAGCACAGATACGCAGTATTTT	CSARPSSTDTQYF
.	many	TRBV5-6	TRBJ2-5	TGTGCCAGCAGCTCGGTACGACCGTTGAAAGAGACCCAGTACTTC	CASSSVRPLKETQYF
TRBD1	many	TRBV2	TRBJ1-5	TGTGCCAGCAGCCCCGACAGGGGGAATCAGCCCCAGCATTTT	CASSPDRGNQPQHF
.	many	TRBV6-1	TRBJ1-4	TGTGCCAGCACTCTGGCCCCGTTGCAAAAACTGTTTTTT	CASTLAPLQKLFF
.	many	TRBV24-1	TRBJ2-1	TGTGCCACCAGTGATTTGGAGGGCGATGAGCAGTTCTTC	CATSDLEGDEQFF
.	few	TRBV7-6	TRBJ2-7	TGTGCCAGCAGCAATGGGTACGAGCAGTACTTC	CASSNGYEQYF
.	many	TRBV28	TRBJ2-1	TGTGCCAGCATGAGGGGGAGCTCCTACAATGAGCAGTTCTTC	CASMRGSSYNEQFF
TRBD1	many	TRBV2	TRBJ1-6	TGTGCCAGCAGTGAAAGGACAGGGGATAATTCACCCCTCCACTTT	CASSERTGDNSPLHF
TRBD1	many	TRBV28	TRBJ2-7	TGTGCCAGCAGTTTATCAGGGGGCGCGATCTACGAGCAGTACTTC	CASSLSGGAIYEQYF
.	.	TRBV7-9	TRBJ1-1	TGTGCCAGCAGCTTAAGACAGCCGAACACTGAAGCTTTCTTT	CASSLRQPNTEAFF
.	many	TRBV6-2/TRBV6-3	TRBJ2-5	TGTGCCAGCAACGAACTTCGGGGGCAAGAGACCCAGTACTTC	CASNELRGQETQYF